This T cell receptor beta chain was sequenced during a study of identical twins. Findings of the study overall: Fewer insertions characterized abundant cord blood beta clonotypes, whereas memory repertoires showed none. One should note that invariant MAIT and iNKT cells could partly confound zero-insertion analyses.

There were only healthy Caucasians among the donors. TCRdb reprocessed the 5' RACE reads via MiXCR and lists one record per CDR3 protein. The sample records 240,000 or so distinct CDR3 sequences, roughly a tenth being singletons. V lost 3 bases, J lost 2 bases, and 17 bases lay in between. Germline V gene data show CDR1 as ENHRY and CDR2 as SYGVKD. This CDR3 contains 16 residues. Worth noting for this clonotype: Antigen: not known.

V and J are TRBV10-3 and TRBJ2-7, with D possibly matching TRBD1 (6 bases). The sequenced sample consisted of memory T cells sorted from blood. The receptor comes from a man aged 50 or older in good health. The CDR3 sequence is CAISDMIRDMPYEQYF. The CDR3 bases are TGTGCCATCAGTGATATGATAAGGGACATGCCCTACGAGCAGTACTTC.